These T cell receptor beta chains were read from a single sample in a study of T-cell reconstitution after alpha-beta-depleted transplantation in children. Via MiXCR, TCRdb re-called the PCR reads, giving one row per CDR3 protein. This repertoire shows about 980,000 distinct CDR3 sequences, about 31% found once; its top ten account for roughly 27%. The input for sequencing was PBMCs, mostly from graft donor cells, taken 360 days after TCRalphabeta/CD19-depleted stem cell transplant. The origin of the receptors is a boy in the first two years of life who had a stem cell transplant for SCID, so the T cells may come from the graft donor. Each CDR3 is given with its conserved first and last residue. Each record gives: CDR3 protein, CDR3 DNA, D gene, V gene, clone size, J gene. A D gene is named only where the DNA matches it firmly. Some rows mark clone size as missing; the rest say once, few, many or name a class of expanded clone.

cdr3_aa: CASPTSRTYNEQFF
cdr3_nt: TGTGCCAGCCCGACCAGCCGAACCTACAATGAGCAGTTCTTC
d_call: NA
v_call: TRBV2
clone_size: once
j_call: TRBJ2-1

cdr3_aa: CASSLSTTLSYEQYF
cdr3_nt: TGTGCCAGCAGCTTATCGACCACTTTGTCCTACGAGCAGTACTTC
d_call: NA
v_call: TRBV7-2
clone_size: few
j_call: TRBJ2-7

cdr3_aa: CASAERGGPYNEQFF
cdr3_nt: TGTGCCAGCGCCGAGCGGGGGGGGCCCTACAATGAGCAGTTCTTC
d_call: TRBD2
v_call: TRBV12-3/TRBV12-4
clone_size: few
j_call: TRBJ2-1

cdr3_aa: CASSSWDRVGWSTDTQYF
cdr3_nt: TGTGCCAGCAGCTCCTGGGACAGGGTCGGCTGGAGCACAGATACGCAGTATTTT
d_call: TRBD1
v_call: TRBV27
clone_size: NA
j_call: TRBJ2-3

cdr3_aa: CASRRLAVGYEQYF
cdr3_nt: TGTGCCAGCCGCCGACTAGCCGTAGGCTACGAGCAGTACTTC
d_call: TRBD2
v_call: TRBV11-2
clone_size: many
j_call: TRBJ2-7

cdr3_aa: CSARPTAPSYEQYF
cdr3_nt: TGCAGTGCTAGACCGACGGCCCCTTCCTACGAGCAGTACTTC
d_call: NA
v_call: TRBV20-1
clone_size: NA
j_call: TRBJ2-7

cdr3_aa: CASSLEGRGTYGYTF
cdr3_nt: TGTGCCAGCAGCTTAGAGGGCAGAGGAACCTATGGCTACACCTTC
d_call: NA
v_call: TRBV7-8
clone_size: NA
j_call: TRBJ1-2

cdr3_aa: CASSENRGPPYNEQFF
cdr3_nt: TGCGCCAGCAGTGAAAACCGGGGGCCTCCATACAATGAGCAGTTCTTC
d_call: NA
v_call: TRBV10-1
clone_size: NA
j_call: TRBJ2-1

cdr3_aa: CASSLGPLYEQYF
cdr3_nt: TGTGCCAGCAGTTTAGGGCCTTTATACGAGCAGTACTTC
d_call: NA
v_call: TRBV12-3/TRBV12-4
clone_size: many
j_call: TRBJ2-7

cdr3_aa: CASKPGVGGETQYF
cdr3_nt: TGTGCCAGCAAGCCAGGGGTGGGGGGAGAGACCCAGTACTTC
d_call: NA
v_call: TRBV2
clone_size: NA
j_call: TRBJ2-5

cdr3_aa: CSATPSGTGVKAAKNIQYF
cdr3_nt: TGCAGTGCTACACCTTCCGGGACAGGGGTAAAAGCGGCCAAAAACATTCAGTACTTC
d_call: TRBD1
v_call: TRBV20-1
clone_size: few
j_call: TRBJ2-4

cdr3_aa: CASTPGGKLFF
cdr3_nt: TGTGCCAGCACCCCCGGGGGGAAACTGTTTTTT
d_call: NA
v_call: TRBV6-2/TRBV6-3
clone_size: NA
j_call: TRBJ1-4